The entry below describes one T cell receptor beta chain. TCRdb keeps only in-frame clones here, not all; method: immunoSEQ multiplex PCR. The repertoire holds roughly 110,000 clones, with around 90% as singletons. The data derive from a study of T cell responses to AZD1222 COVID-19 vaccine. The CDR3 contains 13 residues. Trimming took 3 bases from V and 8 from J, leaving 11 bases between them. The sample here was peripheral blood, taken 28 days after the second AZD1222 dose. The chain has TRBV12-3 or TRBV12-4 and TRBJ1-3; D not certain. The TCR comes from an adult who received the AZD1222 COVID-19 vaccine. The CDR3, as DNA: TGTGCCAGCAGTTTCATGGGGAGAGACACCATATATTTT. Protein: CASSFMGRDTIYF.